Below are 4 T cell receptor beta chains sequenced from a single sample in a study of T cells in Graves' hyperthyroidism and ophthalmopathy. Regions amplified from RNA transcripts were the TCR beta CDR3 regions. The HTBI primer set served for first-round RT-PCR of the TCR CDR3. TCRdb re-called the multiplex PCR reads through MiXCR, storing one row per CDR3 protein. The sample contains some 770,000 distinct CDR3 sequences, over 15% of which appear only once. Sample: blood. These receptors came from a man younger than 35 with Graves' hyperthyroidism.

In its sample, this clonotype was seen many times. The chain joins TRBV28 to TRBJ2-7; tentative D call: TRBD2 (5 bases). Trimming removed 7 bases from V and 0 bases from J, with 19 bases in between. Germline V gene data show CDR1 as MDHEN and CDR2 as SYDVKM. CDR3 length equals 16 residues. The CDR3 sequence is CASTPEVQRSSYEQYF. The CDR3 nucleotides read TGTGCCAGCACCCCGGAGGTACAGAGATCCTCCTACGAGCAGTACTTC.

This chain uses TRBV28 with TRBJ2-7; TRBD1 matches at 9 bases. Trimming cost V 5 bases and J 1 base; bases outside gene matches: 6. Per the germline V gene, CDR1 is MDHEN and CDR2 is SYDVKM. The CDR3 is 15 amino acids. The CDR3 DNA is TGTGCCAGCAGTATGACAGGGGGGACTTCCTACGAGCAGTACTTC. Amino acid sequence: CASSMTGGTSYEQYF.

This clonotype was seen only a few times. The chain has TRBV10-3 and TRBJ2-7; no clear D. The V end lost 2 bases, the J end lost 3 bases, and 2 bases lay between the germline ends. The CDR3 is 11 residues long. Germline CDR1 is ENHRY and CDR2 is SYGVKD. The CDR3 region has the DNA TGTGCCATCAGTGAGATCTACGAGCAGTACTTC. Its protein product is CAISEIYEQYF.

This clonotype was counted ten times or more. The chain employs TRBV27 and TRBJ2-7; 8 bases fit TRBD1. V was clipped by 4 bases and J by 3 bases; unmatched bases: 8. The CDR3 spans 15 residues. The germline gives CDR1 MNHEY, CDR2 SMNVEV (reference sequence). CDR3 residues: CASSSPGTGVYEQYF. The CDR3 DNA reads TGTGCCAGCAGTTCCCCCGGGACAGGCGTCTACGAGCAGTACTTC.